Here is one T cell receptor beta chain with its context. The entry originates in a study of T cell repertoires in ileal Crohn's disease. Clones were sequenced by immunoSEQ multiplex PCR, and TCRdb holds only the in-frame ones, with some missing. This table holds approximately 12,000 clones, under 80% found once. V trimming: 9 bases; J trimming: 6 bases; junction bases outside the gene matches: 2. Germline V CDR1 and CDR2: SNHLY, FYNNEI. CDR3 length: 11 residues. Sequenced sample: ileal tissue. The TCR was taken from an adult with Crohn's disease. V gene TRBV2 combines with J gene TRBJ1-2; 9 bases align to TRBD1. The CDR3 region has the DNA TGTGCCAGACAGGGGGCGAATGGCTACACCTTC. It specifies CARQGANGYTF.